These 5 T cell receptor beta chains came from one sample sequenced in a study of cytomegalovirus exposure and HLA in healthy donors. The study ran its PCR with 60 Vbeta and 13 Jbeta primers. Profiling relied on immunoSEQ multiplex PCR, and the TCRdb table lists in-frame clones only, not all of them. The repertoire table contains 100,000 to 150,000 clones. Sequenced material: PBMCs. All receptors come from a woman in her 40s in good health and CMV-seronegative.

The chain combines TRBV27 with TRBJ2-1; possible D gene TRBD2, 6 bases. The CDR3 is 15 amino acids. V shed 7 bases and J shed 5 bases, with 18 bases lying between them. Germline CDR1 MNHEY, CDR2 SMNVEV (reference sequence). CDR3 sequence (DNA): TGTGCCAGCACCCGAAGGATGAGGACTAACAATGAGCAGTTCTTC. It specifies CASTRRMRTNNEQFF.

The V gene is TRBV29-1, the J gene TRBJ1-2; 8 nucleotides line up with TRBD1. Per germline, CDR1 SQVTM and CDR2 ANQGSEA. The V and J ends lost 6 bases and 9 bases, in that order; junction bases with no gene match: 12. The CDR3 loop spans 13 amino acids. The DNA for the CDR3 is TGCAGCGTGAGGGAAGCAGGGGGCAGGAGCTACACCTTC. Protein: CSVREAGGRSYTF.

V and J are TRBV7-9 and TRBJ2-1; D possibly corresponds to TRBD2 (6 bases). The CDR3 is made up of 13 amino acids. V was pared by 7 bases and J by 6 bases, with 13 bases between. CDR1 and CDR2 (germline): SEHNR, FQNEAQ (reference sequence). CDR3 bases: TGTGCCAGCACAAGGCTGGGGGGCAATGAGCAGTTCTTC. Residues: CASTRLGGNEQFF.

The chain has TRBV19 and TRBJ1-5, with D tentatively TRBD1 (6 bases). The V gene's germline CDR1 is LNHDA and CDR2 SQIVND (reference sequence). V was clipped by 4 bases and J by 4 bases, with 14 bases between them. This CDR3 is 15 amino acids long. CDR3 region: CASSKIAGANQPQHF. The CDR3 coding sequence is TGTGCCAGTAGTAAAATCGCGGGGGCGAATCAGCCCCAGCATTTT. Using reference TRBV19 and TRBJ1-5 for the parts outside the CDR3, the full variable domain is DGGITQSPKYLFRKEGQNVTLSCEQNLNHDAMYWYRQDPGQGLRLIYYSQIVNDFQKGDIAEGYSVSREKKESFPLTVTSAQKNPTAFYLCASSKIAGANQPQHFGDGTRLSIL.

The genes are TRBV19 and TRBJ1-2; no clear D gene. CDR3 length: 13 amino acids. CDR1 is LNHDA, CDR2 SQIVND, per germline (reference sequence). Trimming shortened V by 7 bases and J by 0 bases, and 9 bases separated the two germline ends. The CDR3 nucleotides read TGTGCCAGTACCCGGACTACTAACTATGGCTACACCTTC. This encodes CASTRTTNYGYTF. The variable domain in full, with the rest retrieved from reference TRBV19 and TRBJ1-2, is DGGITQSPKYLFRKEGQNVTLSCEQNLNHDAMYWYRQDPGQGLRLIYYSQIVNDFQKGDIAEGYSVSREKKESFPLTVTSAQKNPTAFYLCASTRTTNYGYTFGSGTRLTVV.